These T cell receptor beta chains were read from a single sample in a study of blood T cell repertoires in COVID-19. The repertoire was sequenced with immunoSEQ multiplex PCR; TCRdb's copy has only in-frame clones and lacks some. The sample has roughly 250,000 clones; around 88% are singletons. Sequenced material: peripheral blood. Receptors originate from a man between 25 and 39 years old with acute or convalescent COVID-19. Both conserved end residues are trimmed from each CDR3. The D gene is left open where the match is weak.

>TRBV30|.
AWSVRRVRTEAF
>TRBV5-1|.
ASSWGHGGGETQY
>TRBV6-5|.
ASRAGGQETQY
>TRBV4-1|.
ASSQAGTPRTEAF
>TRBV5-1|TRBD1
ASSLDRGPSYGYT
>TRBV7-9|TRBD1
ASSSRWTGDTEAF
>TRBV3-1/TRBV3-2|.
ASSHRGSEKLF
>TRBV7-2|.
ASSFRGSYNEQF
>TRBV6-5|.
ASSKNYNRLNEQF
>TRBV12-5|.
ASGARLYNEQF
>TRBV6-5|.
ASPMPGAPYEQY
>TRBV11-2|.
ASSPRLVAAGYGYT
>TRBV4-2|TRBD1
ASSHPGQGRNTIY
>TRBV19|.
ASSIIAGGGTEAF
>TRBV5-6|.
ASSQGGIIGNQPQH
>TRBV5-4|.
ASSAGGFGANVLT
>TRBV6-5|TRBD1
ASSYSGTGPYT
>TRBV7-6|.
ASSHRDNRQSGNTIY
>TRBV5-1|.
ASSPTGANYGYT
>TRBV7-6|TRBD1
ASRQLGQGDEKLF
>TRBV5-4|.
ASSLASGGIGDTQY
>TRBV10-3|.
AISESYATGETQY
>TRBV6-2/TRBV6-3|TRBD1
ASSPLGQGAFSEQY
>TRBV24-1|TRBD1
ATSDRDRVTGELF
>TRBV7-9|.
ASSLSVSGNTIY
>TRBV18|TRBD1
ASSGQLNYGYT
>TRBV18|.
ASSPPSGVTEAF
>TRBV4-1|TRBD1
ASSQDPGTGTYNEQF
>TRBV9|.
ASSAGTPNYGYT
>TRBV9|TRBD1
ASSVGTVNEKLF
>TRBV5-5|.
ASSWGRGNYGYT
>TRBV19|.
ASSNLVVNEKLF
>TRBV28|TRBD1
ASRAGIAGTGNYT
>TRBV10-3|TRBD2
ASCEEGLAGDEQF
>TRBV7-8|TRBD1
ASSSTGAGETQY
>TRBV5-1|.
ASSLDGDYGYT
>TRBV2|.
ASSVSQGENSPLH
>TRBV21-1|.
ASSKSLPRETYEQY
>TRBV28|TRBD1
ASRSGGANTEAF
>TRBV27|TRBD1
ASSFGQGAGEQY
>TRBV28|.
ASSPGGGGRREKLF
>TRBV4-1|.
ASSKQGYEQY
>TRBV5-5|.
ASSLVQINGYT
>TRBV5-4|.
ASSLGGFESNQPQH
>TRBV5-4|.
ASSLAGSRSEAF
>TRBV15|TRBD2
ATSTRGGVDPSKTQY
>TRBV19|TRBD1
ASSRIRDSSNQPQH
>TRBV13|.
ASSASRDNNST
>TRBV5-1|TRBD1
ASSLGVTGVYEQY
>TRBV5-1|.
ASSLPGGWNEQF
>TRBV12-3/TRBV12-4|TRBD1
ASRKQGSTEAF